This TCR beta chain was sequenced for a study of blood T cell repertoires in COVID-19. Profiling relied on immunoSEQ multiplex PCR, and the TCRdb table lists in-frame clones only, not all of them. Of 450,000 or so clones in the sample, approximately 90% are singletons; the top ten hold 0.8% to 0.9%. A word on this clone: The junction differs from germline at one of its ends, possibly a read error.

Germline V gives CDR1 SGHRS, CDR2 YFSETQ. This CDR3 is built from 14 residues. This clonotype was obtained from a man aged 18 to 29 with COVID-19, enrolled during active disease. V and J are TRBV5-1 and TRBJ2-5; 10 nucleotides agree with TRBD2. Sequenced sample: peripheral blood. The CDR3 reads CASSLTSGEEIQYF. CDR3 nucleotides: TGCGCCAGCAGCTTGACTAGCGGGGAAGAGATCCAGTACTTC.